This TCR beta chain was captured in a study of TIL therapy for anti-PD-1-resistant metastatic lung cancer (dated by TCRdb to 2020 to 2022). In terms of the full investigation: Tumors were collected before any PD-1/PD-L1 blockade, after which patients were given nivolumab, and patients who progressed were given lymphodepletion, an infusion of expanded TIL and IL-2. The cohort was predominantly lung adenocarcinoma, with a handful of EGFR-mutant and two ALK-rearranged tumors, and half of patients were current or former smokers. T cell receptor beta sequencing of tumor and peripheral blood was used to follow clonotypes across the tumor, the expanded TIL product and serial blood samples. A median non-synonymous tumor mutation burden of approximately 1.5 mutations per megabase was determined across the cohort by whole-exome sequencing. A median age of about 59 years (range about 38-85) and a median tumor PD-L1 proportion score of 6% were recorded among enrolled patients.

Using bias-controlled multiplex PCR with the immunoSEQ v3 hsTCRB kit, the TCR beta CDR3 regions were amplified from genomic DNA. An Illumina NextSeq 500 was used to sequence the TCR libraries, reaching 1.5 million to 2.5 million read pairs at survey level or roughly 4.5-6.5 million at deep level. From the authors' description of their analysis: V, D and J genes were assigned, non-productive sequences were removed, and clonality was reported by immunoSEQ Analyzer software. Repertoires of infused TIL and blood were compared using productive Simpson clonality and the Morisita overlap index of productive TRB rearrangements. Absolute clonotype counts in blood were estimated by multiplying the lymphocyte count by the CD3+ fraction and by the productive frequency of the clone. TCRdb limited this immuneACCESS table to in-frame rearrangements with V and J called. A share of clones is missing; checked studies link under half to unresolved V genes, and the rest is unexplained. V, J and clone size are taken as reported in that table, and D and trimming were inferred from the DNA itself. Counted in this sample were under 70,000 clones; roughly 70% of them appeared once. About 1.8% of the sample is in the top ten clones.

A word on this clone: Its antigen has not been determined. There are no base qualities to consult, and no much larger clone falls within one base.

The sample's time point, from its label and the paper: pre-treatment sample, taken before nivolumab and TIL therapy. Adults with stage 4 NSCLC were enrolled from late 2017 to January 2020 in a dual-center phase I trial. Samples came from a single-arm, open-label phase I trial of tumor-infiltrating lymphocyte therapy with nivolumab in advanced non-small cell lung cancer. Blood mononuclear cells were isolated from EDTA tubes by Ficoll gradient and were snap-frozen as pellets, and DNA was extracted with a Qiagen mini-prep kit. What the authors observed across the whole study: The cohort was highly selected, with more treatment-naive, never-smoker and oncogene-addicted patients than typical, limiting generalizability. The baseline peripheral repertoire was partially replaced by infused TIL clonotypes, which then decayed over months, and no apparent association between persistence and response was found. The study protocol defined all tumor marker inferences as exploratory.

The germline V gene (reference sequence) sets CDR1 to LNHDA and CDR2 to SQIVND. The CDR3 spans 13 residues, from the cysteine through the phenylalanine. The sequence is cut down to CDR3 DNA, 39 bases in frame from base 1. At the junction V is shortened by 2 bases and J by 7 bases, with 11 bases in between. The TCR originated in a person aged 25 to 85 with non-small cell lung cancer. Material: blood, obtained at baseline. This sequence uses TRBV19 and TRBJ1-2; the D gene lacks a confident call. The CDR3 in this case is CASSIPGFSGYTF. DNA sequence: TGTGCCAGTAGTATACCCGGCTTCAGTGGCTACACCTTC. The CDR3 plus the reference TRBV19 and TRBJ1-2 genes for the other parts give the full variable domain: DGGITQSPKYLFRKEGQNVTLSCEQNLNHDAMYWYRQDPGQGLRLIYYSQIVNDFQKGDIAEGYSVSREKKESFPLTVTSAQKNPTAFYLCASSIPGFSGYTFGSGTRLTVV.